This T cell receptor (beta chain) was documented in a study of PD-L1 blockade in urothelial cancer. Study in general: Atezolizumab (1,200 mg intravenously every 3 weeks) began around 2014 for patients. Findings of the study overall: Having blood TCR clonality under the median before treatment predicted better survival. Durable-benefit patients had greater expansion of tumor-associated blood clones at 3 weeks.

TCRdb's table, derived via immunoSEQ multiplex PCR, lists solely in-frame clones and lacks some. The data show some 40,000 clones, more than 80% seen once. The time point is: peripheral blood 6 weeks after treatment start. All patients handed over anywhere from 1 to 8 samples, pretreatment and on-treatment. CDR3 length equals 17 residues. Deletions cut 1 base from V and 5 bases from J, with 18 bases between. Per germline, CDR1 MGHRA and CDR2 YSYEKL. With respect to this clone: The antigen is undetermined.

The V call is TRBV4-1, the J call TRBJ1-5; a possible D gene is TRBD1 (5 bases). This sample comprised PBMCs, obtained around atezolizumab (anti-PD-L1) treatment. The source is a man aged 65 to 79 with urothelial cancer. DNA for the CDR3: TGCGCCAGCAGCCAAGTCGGAGGGGCCGCGAGTTATCAGCCCCAGCATTTT. This encodes CASSQVGGAASYQPQHF.